Below, 8 T cell receptor beta chains from the same sample are listed, as sequenced in a study of blood T cells in healthy people across ages. A second PCR of roughly 6 to 12 cycles used a sample-barcoded 5' primer and a J-beta primer mix. A single record per CDR3 protein comes from TCRdb applying MiXCR to the 5' RACE reads. The sample includes 700,000 or so distinct CDR3 sequences, about a fifth of them seen just once. The material sequenced was blood. These receptors were taken from a man in his 70s in good health.

This clonotype was seen more than once but under ten times. This chain joins TRBV27 and TRBJ2-1; D gene unclear. The V end was cut by 2 bases, the J end by 6 bases, with 14 bases between. Germline CDR1 MNHEY, CDR2 SMNVEV (reference sequence). The CDR3 runs to 15 residues. Written as DNA, the CDR3 is TGTGCCAGCAGTTTACTCGGGTTTATCTTCAATGAGCAGTTCTTC. Its protein product is CASSLLGFIFNEQFF.

This clonotype was counted between two and nine times. The chain combines TRBV10-3 with TRBJ1-5, with D unresolved. The CDR3 is made up of 14 amino acids. CDR1 ENHRY and CDR2 SYGVKD come from the germline V gene. Between the trimmed V and J ends, which lost 5 bases and 2 bases, there was a span of 10 bases. CDR3 nucleotides: TGTGCCATCAGTCCACCTGGCGGCAATCAGCCCCAGCATTTT. Its translation: CAISPPGGNQPQHF.

The chain couples TRBV20-1 to TRBJ2-2, with 7 nucleotides matching TRBD2. This CDR3 has 15 residues. V dropped 3 bases and J dropped 4; count of bases not matched to a gene: 8. CDR1 and CDR2 from the germline V gene are DFQATT and SNEGSKA (reference sequence). The CDR3 sequence is CSARARLASTGELFF. CDR3 sequence (DNA): TGCAGTGCTAGGGCCCGACTAGCTTCCACCGGGGAGCTGTTTTTT.

This clonotype was counted many times. The chain links TRBV28 to TRBJ2-7, with 12 bases matching TRBD2. Per the germline V gene, CDR1 is MDHEN and CDR2 is SYDVKM. This CDR3 is built from 14 residues. J lost 2 bases, V lost 6 bases, and 2 bases had no gene match. Written as DNA, the CDR3 is TGTGCCAGCAGCGGACTAGCGGGAACCTACGAGCAGTACTTC. Translation gives CASSGLAGTYEQYF.

The genes are TRBV5-1 and TRBJ1-4; tentative D call: TRBD1 (6 bases). Trimming took 0 bases from V and 2 from J, leaving 11 bases between them. Germline V lookup: CDR1 SGHRS, CDR2 YFSETQ. The CDR3 is 16 residues long. CDR3 protein: CASSLDRETTNEKLFF. The CDR3 nucleotides read TGCGCCAGCAGCTTGGACAGGGAGACGACTAATGAAAAACTGTTTTTT.

This clonotype appeared once. This chain joins TRBV20-1 and TRBJ2-2; D gene unclear. Deletions cut 3 bases from V and 6 bases from J, with 14 bases between. CDR1 is DFQATT, CDR2 SNEGSKA, per germline (reference sequence). The length of the CDR3 is 14 residues. Here the CDR3 DNA reads TGCAGTGCTAGTCGACCTACCATCGCCGGGGAGCTGTTTTTT. As protein: CSASRPTIAGELFF.

This clonotype was found once. This sequence joins TRBV9 and TRBJ1-4, with a weak D call TRBD1 (5 bases). V dropped 0 bases and J dropped 8 bases, with 17 bases sitting between them. CDR3 size: 16 residues. From germline, CDR1 is SGDLS and CDR2 YYNGEE. Here the CDR3 reads CASSVAPGARVEKLFF. CDR3 DNA sequence: TGTGCCAGCAGCGTAGCCCCCGGGGCGCGTGTAGAAAAACTGTTTTTT.

A note on this clonotype: One junction end does not reproduce the germline sequence, and a read error may be involved. The V call is TRBV4-2, the J call TRBJ1-5; 10 bases fit TRBD1. Germline V lookup: CDR1 LGHNA, CDR2 YNFKEQ. This CDR3 has 15 amino acids. The CDR3 DNA reads as TGTGCCAGCAGCGGGGACAGGGGCTTCAATCAGCCCCAGCAATTT. This sequence encodes CASSGDRGFNQPQQF.